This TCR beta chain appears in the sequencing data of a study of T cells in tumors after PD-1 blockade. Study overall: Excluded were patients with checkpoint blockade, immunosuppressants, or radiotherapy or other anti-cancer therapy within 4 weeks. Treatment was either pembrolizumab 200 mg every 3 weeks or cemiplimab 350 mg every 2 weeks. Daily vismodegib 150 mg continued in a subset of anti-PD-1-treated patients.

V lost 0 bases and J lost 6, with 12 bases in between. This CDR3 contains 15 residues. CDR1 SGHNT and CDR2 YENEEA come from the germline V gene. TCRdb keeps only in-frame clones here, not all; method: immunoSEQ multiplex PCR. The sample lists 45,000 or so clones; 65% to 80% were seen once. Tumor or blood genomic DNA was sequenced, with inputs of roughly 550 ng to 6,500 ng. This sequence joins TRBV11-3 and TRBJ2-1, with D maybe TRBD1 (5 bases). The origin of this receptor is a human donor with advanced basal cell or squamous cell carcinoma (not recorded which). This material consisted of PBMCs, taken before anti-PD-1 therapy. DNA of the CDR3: TGTGCCAGCAGCTTAGATAGGGGTTTTTCCAATGAGCAGTTCTTC. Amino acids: CASSLDRGFSNEQFF.